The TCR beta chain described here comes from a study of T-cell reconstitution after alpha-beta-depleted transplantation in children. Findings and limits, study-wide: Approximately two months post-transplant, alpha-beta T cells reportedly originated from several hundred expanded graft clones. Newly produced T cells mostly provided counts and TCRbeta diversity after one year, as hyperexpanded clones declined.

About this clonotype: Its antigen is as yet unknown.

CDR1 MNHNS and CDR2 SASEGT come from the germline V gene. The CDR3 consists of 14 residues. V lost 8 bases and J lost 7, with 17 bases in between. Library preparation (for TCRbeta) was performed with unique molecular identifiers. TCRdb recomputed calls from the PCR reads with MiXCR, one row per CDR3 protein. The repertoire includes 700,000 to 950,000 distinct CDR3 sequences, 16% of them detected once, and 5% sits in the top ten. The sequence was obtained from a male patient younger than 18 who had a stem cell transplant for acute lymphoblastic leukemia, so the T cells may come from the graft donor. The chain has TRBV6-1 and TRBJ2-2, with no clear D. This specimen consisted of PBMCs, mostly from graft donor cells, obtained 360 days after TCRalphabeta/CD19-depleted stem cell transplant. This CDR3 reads CASDRQARSGELFF. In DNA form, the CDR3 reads TGTGCCAGCGATAGGCAGGCCAGGAGCGGGGAGCTGTTTTTT.